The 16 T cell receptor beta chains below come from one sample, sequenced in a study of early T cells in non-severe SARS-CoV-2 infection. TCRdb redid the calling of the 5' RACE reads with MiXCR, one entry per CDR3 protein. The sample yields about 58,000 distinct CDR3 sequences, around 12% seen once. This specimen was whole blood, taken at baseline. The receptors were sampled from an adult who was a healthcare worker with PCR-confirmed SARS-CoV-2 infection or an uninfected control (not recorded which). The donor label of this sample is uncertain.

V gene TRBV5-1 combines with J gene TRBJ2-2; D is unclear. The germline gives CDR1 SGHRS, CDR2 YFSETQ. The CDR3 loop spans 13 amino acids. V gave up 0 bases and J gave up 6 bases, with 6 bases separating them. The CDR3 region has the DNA TGCGCCAGCAGCTTGGTTGTCGCCGGGGAGCTGTTTTTT. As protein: CASSLVVAGELFF.

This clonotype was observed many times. CDR3 residues: CASSSWTSGGANEQFF. CDR3 sequence (DNA): TGTGCCAGCAGCAGCTGGACTAGCGGGGGGGCCAATGAGCAGTTCTTC. The chain links TRBV7-2 to TRBJ2-1, with 15 bases aligning to TRBD2. The CDR3 sequence is 16 residues long. After removal of 5 bases from V and 6 bases from J, the junction contained 5 bases not matched to a gene. From germline, CDR1 is SGHTA and CDR2 FQGNSA.

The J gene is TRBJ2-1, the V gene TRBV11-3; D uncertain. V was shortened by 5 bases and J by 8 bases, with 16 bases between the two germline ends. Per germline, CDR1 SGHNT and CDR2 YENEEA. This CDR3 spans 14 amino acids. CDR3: CASSPRQGIHEQFF. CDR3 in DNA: TGTGCCAGCAGCCCCCGGCAAGGGATCCATGAGCAGTTCTTC.

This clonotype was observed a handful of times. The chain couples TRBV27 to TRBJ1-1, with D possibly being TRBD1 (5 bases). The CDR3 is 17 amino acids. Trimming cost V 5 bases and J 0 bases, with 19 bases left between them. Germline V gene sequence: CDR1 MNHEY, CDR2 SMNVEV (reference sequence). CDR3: CASSHFFPGLMNTEAFF. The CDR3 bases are TGTGCCAGCAGTCACTTTTTTCCAGGGCTCATGAACACTGAAGCTTTCTTT.

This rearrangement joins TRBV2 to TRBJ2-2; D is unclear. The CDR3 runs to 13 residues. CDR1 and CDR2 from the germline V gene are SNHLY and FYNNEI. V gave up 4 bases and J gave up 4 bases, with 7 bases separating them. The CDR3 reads CASSAFSTGELFF. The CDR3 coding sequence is TGTGCCAGCAGTGCTTTTAGCACCGGGGAGCTGTTTTTT.

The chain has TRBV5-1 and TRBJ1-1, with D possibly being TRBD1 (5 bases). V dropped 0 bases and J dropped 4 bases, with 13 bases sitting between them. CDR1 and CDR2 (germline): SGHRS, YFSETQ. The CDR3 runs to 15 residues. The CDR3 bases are TGCGCCAGCAGCTTGGCCGGGGCGGGTGGCACTGAAGCTTTCTTT. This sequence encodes CASSLAGAGGTEAFF.

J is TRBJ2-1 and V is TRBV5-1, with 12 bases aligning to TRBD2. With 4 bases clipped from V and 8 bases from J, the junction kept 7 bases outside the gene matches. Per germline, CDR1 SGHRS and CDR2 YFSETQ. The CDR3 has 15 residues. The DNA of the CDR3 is TGCGCCAGCAGCCTAGCGGGGGGGCGTGTCGATGAGCAGTTCTTC. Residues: CASSLAGGRVDEQFF.

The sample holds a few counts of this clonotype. The CDR3 DNA follows: TGTGCCAGCAGCGTAGTCTGGGGCTGGGGCCATGAGCAGTTCTTC. Amino acids: CASSVVWGWGHEQFF. V and J are TRBV9 and TRBJ2-1; TRBD1 might be the D (5 bases). Between the trimmed V and J ends, which lost 0 bases and 8 bases, there was a span of 15 bases. CDR1 and CDR2 from the germline V gene are SGDLS and YYNGEE. CDR3 length equals 15 residues.

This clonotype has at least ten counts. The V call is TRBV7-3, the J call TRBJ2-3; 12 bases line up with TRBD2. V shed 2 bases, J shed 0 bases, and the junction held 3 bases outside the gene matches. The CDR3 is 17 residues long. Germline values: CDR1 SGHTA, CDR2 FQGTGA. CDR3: CASSLFTSGGSTDTQYF. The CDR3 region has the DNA TGTGCCAGCAGCTTATTCACTAGCGGGGGGAGCACAGATACGCAGTATTTT.

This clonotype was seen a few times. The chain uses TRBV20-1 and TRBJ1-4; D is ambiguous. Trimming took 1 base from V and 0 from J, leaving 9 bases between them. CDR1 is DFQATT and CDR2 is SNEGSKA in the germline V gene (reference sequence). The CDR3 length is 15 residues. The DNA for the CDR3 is TGCAGTGCTAGAGGTGACGCTTCAACTAATGAAAAACTGTTTTTT. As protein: CSARGDASTNEKLFF.

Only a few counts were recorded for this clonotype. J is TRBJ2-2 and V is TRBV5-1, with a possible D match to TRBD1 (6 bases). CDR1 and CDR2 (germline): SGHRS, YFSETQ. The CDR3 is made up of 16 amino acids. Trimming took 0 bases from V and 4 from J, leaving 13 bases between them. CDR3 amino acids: CASSLEGGSGTGELFF. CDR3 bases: TGCGCCAGCAGCTTGGAAGGGGGATCGGGCACCGGGGAGCTGTTTTTT.

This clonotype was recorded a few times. The CDR3 region has the DNA TGTGCCAGCAGCTTAGGTCTGGGTTATGAAGCTTTCTTT. This translates into CASSLGLGYEAFF. The chain joins TRBV13 to TRBJ1-1, with D unresolved. The CDR3 extends over 13 amino acids. Germline assignment: CDR1 PRHDT and CDR2 FYEKMQ (reference sequence). V lost 0 bases and J 7 bases, leaving 9 bases between the germline ends.

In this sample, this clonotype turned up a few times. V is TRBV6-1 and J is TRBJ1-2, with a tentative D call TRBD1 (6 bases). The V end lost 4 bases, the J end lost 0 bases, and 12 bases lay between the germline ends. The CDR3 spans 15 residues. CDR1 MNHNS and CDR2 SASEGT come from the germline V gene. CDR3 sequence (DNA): TGTGCCAGCAGTGTTCAGACAGGAGCTAACTATGGCTACACCTTC. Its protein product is CASSVQTGANYGYTF.

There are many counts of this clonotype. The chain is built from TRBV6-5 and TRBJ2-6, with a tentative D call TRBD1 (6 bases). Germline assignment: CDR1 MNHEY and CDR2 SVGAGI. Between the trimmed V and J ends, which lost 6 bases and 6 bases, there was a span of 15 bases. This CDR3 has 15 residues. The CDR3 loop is CASSPQGRTANVLTF. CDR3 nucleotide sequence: TGTGCCAGCAGCCCACAGGGACGTACGGCCAACGTCCTGACTTTC.

DNA for the CDR3: TGTGCCAGCAGTGAAGCGGGGGGCCCGGGGGAGACCCAGTACTTC. Translation: CASSEAGGPGETQYF. J is TRBJ2-5 and V is TRBV2; D could derive from TRBD1 or TRBD2 (6 bases each). The V end lost 0 bases, the J end lost 5 bases, and 13 bases lay between the germline ends. The CDR3 has 15 amino acids. CDR1 is SNHLY, CDR2 FYNNEI, per germline. Looking up the rest from reference TRBV2 and TRBJ2-5 gives the full variable domain: EPEVTQTPSHQVTQMGQEVILRCVPISNHLYFYWYRQILGQKVEFLVSFYNNEISEKSEIFDDQFSVERPDGSNFTLKIRSTKLEDSAMYFCASSEAGGPGETQYFGPGTRLLVL.

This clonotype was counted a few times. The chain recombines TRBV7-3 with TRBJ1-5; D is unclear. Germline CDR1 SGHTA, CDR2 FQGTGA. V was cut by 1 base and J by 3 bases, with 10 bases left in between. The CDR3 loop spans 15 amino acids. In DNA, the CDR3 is TGTGCCAGCAGCTTAAATGTCTCCGACAATCAGCCCCAGCATTTT. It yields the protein CASSLNVSDNQPQHF.